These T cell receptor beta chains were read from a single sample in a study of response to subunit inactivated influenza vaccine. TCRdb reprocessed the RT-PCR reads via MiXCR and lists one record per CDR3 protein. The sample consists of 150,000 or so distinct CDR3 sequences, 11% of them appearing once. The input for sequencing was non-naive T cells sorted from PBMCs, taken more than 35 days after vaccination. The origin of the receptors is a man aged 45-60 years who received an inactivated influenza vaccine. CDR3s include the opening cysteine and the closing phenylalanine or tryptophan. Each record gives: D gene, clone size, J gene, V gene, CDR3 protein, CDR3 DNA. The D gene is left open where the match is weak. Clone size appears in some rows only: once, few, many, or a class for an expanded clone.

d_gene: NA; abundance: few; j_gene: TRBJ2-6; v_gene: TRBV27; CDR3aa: CASSKTTGQSGANVLTF; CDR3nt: TGTGCCAGCAGCAAGACCACAGGGCAATCTGGGGCCAACGTCCTGACTTTC
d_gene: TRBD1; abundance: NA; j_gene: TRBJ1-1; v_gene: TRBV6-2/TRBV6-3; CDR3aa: CASSLLGTDNTEAFF; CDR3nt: TGTGCCAGCAGTTTACTCGGGACAGACAACACTGAAGCTTTCTTT
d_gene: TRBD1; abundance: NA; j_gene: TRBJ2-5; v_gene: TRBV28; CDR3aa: CASSFADRGGTQYF; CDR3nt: TGTGCCAGCAGTTTTGCCGACAGGGGTGGGACCCAGTACTTC
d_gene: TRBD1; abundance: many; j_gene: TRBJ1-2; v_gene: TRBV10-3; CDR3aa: CAISLGTGRYGYTF; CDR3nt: TGTGCCATCAGCCTAGGGACAGGGCGGTATGGCTACACCTTC
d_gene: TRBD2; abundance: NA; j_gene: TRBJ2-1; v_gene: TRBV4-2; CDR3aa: CASSQVVLSSGSWTYNEQFF; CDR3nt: TGTGCCAGCAGCCAAGTCGTTTTGTCTAGCGGGTCGTGGACCTACAATGAGCAGTTCTTC
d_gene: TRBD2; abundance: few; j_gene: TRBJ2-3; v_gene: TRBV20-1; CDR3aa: CSAGTSYYTQYF; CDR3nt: TGCAGTGCTGGGACTAGTTATTATACGCAGTATTTT
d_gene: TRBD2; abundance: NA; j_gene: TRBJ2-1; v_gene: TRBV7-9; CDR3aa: CASSLLLAGDRNEQFF; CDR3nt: TGTGCCAGCAGCTTACTACTAGCGGGAGACAGGAATGAGCAGTTCTTC
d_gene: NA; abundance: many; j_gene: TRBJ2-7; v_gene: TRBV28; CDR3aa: CASSLLQGYEQYF; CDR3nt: TGTGCCAGCAGTTTACTACAGGGCTACGAGCAGTACTTC
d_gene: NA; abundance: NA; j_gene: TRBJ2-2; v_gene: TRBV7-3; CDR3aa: CASSLRPYTGELFF; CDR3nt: TGTGCCAGCAGCTTACGGCCCTACACCGGGGAGCTGTTTTTT
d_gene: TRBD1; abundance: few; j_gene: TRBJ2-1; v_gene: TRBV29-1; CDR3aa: CSVERGRMGNEQFF; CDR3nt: TGCAGCGTTGAAAGGGGGCGTATGGGGAATGAGCAGTTCTTC
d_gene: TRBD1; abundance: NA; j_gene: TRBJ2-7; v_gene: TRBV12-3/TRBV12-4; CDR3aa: CASSPGQGREQYF; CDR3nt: TGTGCCAGCAGTCCCGGACAGGGGAGAGAGCAGTACTTC
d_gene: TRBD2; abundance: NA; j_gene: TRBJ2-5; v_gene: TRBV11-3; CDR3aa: CASSLGGLADAQETQYF; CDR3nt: TGTGCCAGCAGCTTGGGGGGACTAGCGGATGCCCAAGAGACCCAGTACTTC
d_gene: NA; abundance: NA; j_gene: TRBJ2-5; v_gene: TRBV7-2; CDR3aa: CASSLAVNTVMTQYF; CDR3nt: TGTGCCAGCAGCTTAGCGGTCAATACGGTCATGACCCAGTACTTC
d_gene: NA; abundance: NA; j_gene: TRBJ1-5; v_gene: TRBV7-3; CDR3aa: CASSPGTLSNQPQHF; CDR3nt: TGTGCCAGCAGCCCGGGAACCCTCAGCAATCAGCCCCAGCATTTT
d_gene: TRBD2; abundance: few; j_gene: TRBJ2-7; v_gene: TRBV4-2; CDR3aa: CASSKSGVSGSEQYF; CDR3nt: TGTGCCAGCAGTAAAAGTGGGGTTAGCGGGAGCGAGCAGTACTTC
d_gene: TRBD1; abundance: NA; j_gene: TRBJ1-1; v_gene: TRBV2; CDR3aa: CAGRQGNTEAFF; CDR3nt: TGTGCCGGGAGACAGGGTAACACTGAAGCTTTCTTT
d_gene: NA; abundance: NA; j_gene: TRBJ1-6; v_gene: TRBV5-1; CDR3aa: CASSLVGHESPLHF; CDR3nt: TGCGCCAGCAGCTTGGTGGGACACGAATCACCCCTCCACTTT
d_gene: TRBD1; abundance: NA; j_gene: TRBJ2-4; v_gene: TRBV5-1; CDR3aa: CASSLEQGAENIQYF; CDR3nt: TGCGCCAGCAGCTTGGAACAGGGGGCTGAAAACATTCAGTACTTC
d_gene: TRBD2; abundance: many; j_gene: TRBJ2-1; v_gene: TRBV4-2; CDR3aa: CASSQVGRGNNEQFF; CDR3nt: TGTGCCAGCAGCCAAGTTGGGCGGGGGAACAATGAGCAGTTCTTC
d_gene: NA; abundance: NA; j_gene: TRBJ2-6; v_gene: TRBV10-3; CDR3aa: CTTYQGVSGANVLTF; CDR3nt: TGTACCACCTATCAGGGCGTCTCTGGGGCCAACGTCCTGACTTTC
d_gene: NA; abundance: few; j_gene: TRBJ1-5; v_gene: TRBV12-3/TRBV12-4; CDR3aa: CASSLLQGVQPQHF; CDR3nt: TGTGCCAGCAGTTTATTACAGGGTGTTCAGCCCCAGCATTTT
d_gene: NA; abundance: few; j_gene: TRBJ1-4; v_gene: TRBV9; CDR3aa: CASSKGTASTNEKLFF; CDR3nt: TGTGCCAGCTCAAAGGGAACGGCCTCAACTAATGAAAAACTGTTTTTT
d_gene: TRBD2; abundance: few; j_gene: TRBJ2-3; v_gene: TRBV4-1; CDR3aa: CASSQGTSGVMDTQYF; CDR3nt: TGCGCCAGCAGCCAGGGGACTAGCGGGGTAATGGATACGCAGTATTTT
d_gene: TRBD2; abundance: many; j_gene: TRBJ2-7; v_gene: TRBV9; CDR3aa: CASSVGGGRGHEQYF; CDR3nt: TGTGCCAGCAGCGTAGGGGGCGGGAGAGGACACGAGCAGTACTTC
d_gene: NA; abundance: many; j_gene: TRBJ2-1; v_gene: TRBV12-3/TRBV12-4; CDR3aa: CASRRGLRGDEQFF; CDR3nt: TGTGCCAGCAGGCGGGGGCTCCGGGGCGATGAGCAGTTCTTC
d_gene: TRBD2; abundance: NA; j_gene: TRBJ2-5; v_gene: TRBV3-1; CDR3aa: CASSLIRGTSRETQYF; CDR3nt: TGTGCCAGCAGCCTTATCCGTGGGACTAGCAGGGAGACCCAGTACTTC
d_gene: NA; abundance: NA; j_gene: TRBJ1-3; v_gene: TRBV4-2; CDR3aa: CASSQDPGPYSGNTIYF; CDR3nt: TGTGCCAGCAGCCAAGACCCTGGACCGTACTCTGGAAACACCATATATTTT
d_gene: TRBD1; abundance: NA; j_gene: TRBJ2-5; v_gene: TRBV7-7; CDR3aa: CASSMLQGAQETQYF; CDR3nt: TGTGCCAGCAGCATGCTACAGGGGGCTCAGGAGACCCAGTACTTC
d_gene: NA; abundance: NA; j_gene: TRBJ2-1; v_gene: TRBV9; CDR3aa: CASSVSRGASSYNEQFF; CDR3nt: TGTGCCAGCAGCGTCAGTAGGGGGGCGAGCTCCTACAATGAGCAGTTCTTC
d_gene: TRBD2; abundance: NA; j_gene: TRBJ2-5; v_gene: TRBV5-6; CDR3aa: CASSFLTSGALGETQYF; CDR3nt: TGTGCCAGCAGCTTCTTGACTAGCGGGGCCCTCGGGGAGACCCAGTACTTC
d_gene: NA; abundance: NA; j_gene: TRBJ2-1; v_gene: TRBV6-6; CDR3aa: CASSFSGDEQFF; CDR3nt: TGTGCCAGCAGTTTCTCCGGGGATGAGCAGTTCTTC
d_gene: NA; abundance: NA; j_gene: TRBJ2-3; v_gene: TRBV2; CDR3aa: CAVARELGDTQYF; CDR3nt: TGTGCCGTCGCCCGGGAGTTAGGAGATACGCAGTATTTT
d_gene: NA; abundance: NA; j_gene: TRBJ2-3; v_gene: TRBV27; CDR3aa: CASSLFRTDTQYF; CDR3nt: TGTGCCAGCAGTTTATTTCGCACAGATACGCAGTATTTT
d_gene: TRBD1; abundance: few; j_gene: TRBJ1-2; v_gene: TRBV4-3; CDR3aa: CASSQTGGKGYGYTF; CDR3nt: TGCGCCAGCAGCCAAACAGGGGGAAAAGGGTATGGCTACACCTTC
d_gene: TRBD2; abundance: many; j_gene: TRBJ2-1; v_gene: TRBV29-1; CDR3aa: CSVEVVSGAYNEQFF; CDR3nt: TGCAGCGTTGAAGTAGTTAGCGGGGCGTACAATGAGCAGTTCTTC
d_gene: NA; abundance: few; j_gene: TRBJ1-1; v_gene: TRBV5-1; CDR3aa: CASSLEVITEAFF; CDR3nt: TGCGCCAGCAGCTTGGAAGTTATCACTGAAGCTTTCTTT
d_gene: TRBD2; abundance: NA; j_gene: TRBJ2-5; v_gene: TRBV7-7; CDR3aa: CASSPATGLAGSWTQYF; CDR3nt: TGTGCCAGCAGCCCCGCAACCGGACTAGCGGGGTCGTGGACCCAGTACTTC
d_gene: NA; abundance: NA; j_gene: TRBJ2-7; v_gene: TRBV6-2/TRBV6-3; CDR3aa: CASSGLGLVNSYEQYF; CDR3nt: TGTGCCAGCAGCGGACTCGGGCTGGTTAACTCCTACGAGCAGTACTTC
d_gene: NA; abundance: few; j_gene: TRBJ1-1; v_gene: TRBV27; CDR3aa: CASKFRSGNTEAFF; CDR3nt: TGTGCCAGCAAATTCCGGTCCGGGAACACTGAAGCTTTCTTT
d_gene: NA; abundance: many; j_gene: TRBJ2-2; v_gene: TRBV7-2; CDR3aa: CASSEALTNTGELFF; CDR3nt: TGTGCCAGCAGCGAAGCGCTTACGAACACCGGGGAGCTGTTTTTT
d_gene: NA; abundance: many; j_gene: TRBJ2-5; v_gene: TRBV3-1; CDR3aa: CASSQEAGYQETQYF; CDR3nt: TGTGCCAGCAGCCAAGAGGCAGGGTACCAAGAGACCCAGTACTTC
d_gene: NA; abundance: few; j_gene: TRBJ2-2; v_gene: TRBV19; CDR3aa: CASSPGVGELFF; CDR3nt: TGTGCCAGTAGTCCGGGTGTCGGGGAGCTGTTTTTT
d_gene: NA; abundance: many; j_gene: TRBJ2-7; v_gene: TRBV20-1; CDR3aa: CSAISAPEEQYF; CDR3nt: TGCAGTGCTATTAGCGCCCCCGAGGAGCAGTACTTC
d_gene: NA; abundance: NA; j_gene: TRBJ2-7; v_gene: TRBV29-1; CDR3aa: CSVGDRGTDYEQYF; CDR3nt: TGCAGCGTTGGAGATCGCGGGACCGACTACGAGCAGTACTTC
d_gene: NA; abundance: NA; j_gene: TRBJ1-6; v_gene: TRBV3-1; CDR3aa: CASSHRGVFGSPLHF; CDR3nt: TGTGCCAGCAGCCACAGGGGCGTCTTCGGTTCACCCCTCCACTTT
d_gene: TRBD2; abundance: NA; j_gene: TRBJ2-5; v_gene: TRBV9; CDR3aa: CASSAAGTSGETQYF; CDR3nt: TGTGCCAGCAGCGCCGCCGGGACTAGCGGGGAGACCCAGTACTTC
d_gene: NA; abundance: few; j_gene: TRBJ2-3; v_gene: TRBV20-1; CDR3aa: CSARDTRTDTQYF; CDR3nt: TGCAGTGCTAGAGATACCCGCACAGATACGCAGTATTTT
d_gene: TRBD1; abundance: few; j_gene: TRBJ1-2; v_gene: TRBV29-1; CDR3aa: CSVGQGPNYGYTF; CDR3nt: TGCAGCGTTGGACAGGGCCCTAACTATGGCTACACCTTC
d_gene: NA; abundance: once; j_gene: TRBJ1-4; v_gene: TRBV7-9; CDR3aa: CASSPWTLGLFF; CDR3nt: TGTGCCAGCAGCCCCTGGACCCTGGGGCTGTTTTTT